This T cell receptor (beta chain) comes out of a study of regulatory T cells in long-lasting Graves disease. Study-level points and caveats: The study examined only peripheral blood, not thyroid tissue.

This clonotype was observed many times. The antigen remains undetermined. According to the study, TCR beta libraries were built with iRepertoire HTBI primers and CDR3-region Arm-PCR. TCRdb processed the multiplex PCR reads anew with MiXCR; each CDR3 protein has one entry. The table lists a few hundred thousand distinct CDR3 sequences, about 22% of them singletons. Stated time point: persistent/refractory GD, antithyroid drugs over 5 years with positive TRAb. RNA extracted from PBMCs served as the sequencing template. Graves' disease was diagnosed by American Thyroid Association guidelines. The V and J ends lost 3 bases and 6 bases respectively, with 20 bases between them. Germline V gene sequence: CDR1 MNHEY, CDR2 SMNVEV (reference sequence). The CDR3 sequence is 16 residues long.

This receptor was taken from a female donor with Graves disease. The chain has TRBV27 and TRBJ1-1; D is uncertain. Sequenced material: peripheral blood mononuclear cells (PBMCs), taken when the disease was refractory, from a patient treated with antithyroid drugs. The CDR3 nucleotides are TGTGCCAGCAGTTTGGGCGGCTGGTCTCAGAGGGCTGAAGCTTTCTTT. Translated, it gives CASSLGGWSQRAEAFF.